This TCR beta chain was captured by sequencing in a study of T cells in Graves' hyperthyroidism and ophthalmopathy. In this sample, this clonotype turned up a few times. The hyperthyroidism was newly diagnosed and had lasted under 2 months; the patients were aged 18 to 65. This CDR3 has 14 amino acids. Trimming removed 4 bases from V and 4 bases from J, with 11 bases in between. Germline lookup yields CDR1 SGHRS and CDR2 YFSETQ. RNA transcripts gave rise to amplified TCR beta CDR3 regions. The HTBI primer set drove a first-round RT-PCR of the TCR CDR3. MiXCR, applied by TCRdb to the multiplex PCR reads, yields one record per CDR3 protein. The table lists 700,000 to 950,000 distinct CDR3 sequences, 30% to 40% of them singletons.

The sequencing sample was made of blood. The rearrangement links TRBV5-1 to TRBJ2-2; possibly TRBD1 for D (6 bases). The receptor comes from a woman between 40 and 55 years old with Graves' hyperthyroidism. CDR3 in DNA: TGCGCCAGCAGCCTGACAGGCCTCACCGGGGAGCTGTTTTTT. This translates into CASSLTGLTGELFF.